The 12 T cell receptor beta chains below all came from one sample that was sequenced in a study of OX40 agonist ivuxolimab in advanced cancers. Only in-frame clones appear in the TCRdb table, and some are missing; sequencing was by immunoSEQ multiplex PCR. The table records about 50,000 clones, 70% to 80% of them present only once. The specimen was CD4+ or CD8+ T cells sorted from blood, collected in a trial of the OX40 agonist ivuxolimab. The receptors here all came from an adult with an advanced solid tumor such as melanoma, head and neck, liver or kidney cancer.

This clone was detected a few times. The chain is built from TRBV2 and TRBJ1-6; 9 bases align to TRBD1. The CDR3 is made up of 14 amino acids. CDR1 is SNHLY, CDR2 FYNNEI, per germline. The trim removed 7 bases at V and 7 bases at J, leaving 5 bases unmatched. The CDR3 reads CASTGGQGNSPLHF. In nucleotides, the CDR3 is TGTGCCAGCACCGGCGGACAGGGGAATTCACCCCTCCACTTT.

This chain links TRBV14 with TRBJ1-2; D is unclear. V gave up 1 base and J gave up 4 bases, with 7 bases separating them. The length of the CDR3 is 13 residues. The germline gives CDR1 SGHDN, CDR2 FVKESK. The CDR3 protein is CASSQVSVYGYTF. CDR3 in DNA: TGTGCCAGCAGCCAAGTCTCAGTCTATGGCTACACCTTC.

A few counts support this clone. The chain joins TRBV5-8 to TRBJ2-1, with a weak D call TRBD1 (6 bases). Trimming took off 0 bases at V and 7 bases at J, with 8 bases between the two ends. CDR3 size: 13 residues. Germline CDR1 is SGHTS and CDR2 is YDEGEE. CDR3 nucleotide sequence: TGTGCCAGCAGCTTGGAGGGGGTTAATGAGCAGTTCTTC. Protein: CASSLEGVNEQFF.

The chain combines TRBV19 with TRBJ2-7; 7 nucleotides align to TRBD1. Per the germline V gene, CDR1 is LNHDA and CDR2 is SQIVND (reference sequence). This CDR3 is 13 amino acids long. V lost 5 bases, J lost 3 bases, and 4 bases stayed unmatched. CDR3 sequence reads: CASSPGTVYEQYF. CDR3 DNA: TGTGCCAGTAGTCCCGGGACAGTCTACGAGCAGTACTTC.

The J gene is TRBJ2-1, the V gene TRBV15; 14 bases line up with TRBD2. J was trimmed by 3 bases and V by 3 bases; bases with no gene match: 7. The CDR3 contains 18 residues. CDR1 and CDR2 (germline): LNHNV, YYDKDF (reference sequence). The CDR3 sequence is CATSSQYGTSGGYNEQFF. CDR3 nucleotides: TGTGCCACCAGCAGCCAGTACGGGACTAGCGGGGGCTACAATGAGCAGTTCTTC. Variable domain in full (rest from reference TRBV15 and TRBJ2-1): DAMVIQNPRYQVTQFGKPVTLSCSQTLNHNVMYWYQQKSSQAPKLLFHYYDKDFNNEADTPDNFQSRRPNTSFCFLDIRSPGLGDTAMYLCATSSQYGTSGGYNEQFFGPGTRLTVL.

This chain uses TRBV4-1 with TRBJ1-4; a weak D match, TRBD1 (6 bases). V was shortened by 1 base and J by 3 bases, with 9 bases between the two germline ends. Germline lookup yields CDR1 MGHRA and CDR2 YSYEKL. This CDR3 spans 15 amino acids. The CDR3 reads CASSQGGASNEKLFF. CDR3 sequence (DNA): TGCGCCAGCAGCCAAGGGGGGGCATCTAATGAAAAACTGTTTTTT.

V and J are TRBV6-1 and TRBJ1-2; TRBD1 might be the D (5 bases). V was trimmed by 0 bases and J by 13 bases, leaving 18 bases between them. Germline values: CDR1 MNHNS, CDR2 SASEGT. There are 14 residues in the CDR3. This CDR3 reads CASSEAEGRGTFTF. Written as DNA, the CDR3 is TGTGCCAGCAGTGAAGCCGAAGGACGGGGGACCTTCACCTTC.

The chain combines TRBV5-1 with TRBJ2-3, with 14 bases fitting TRBD2. V lost 2 bases, J lost 4 bases, and 6 bases stayed unmatched. Germline V gene sequence: CDR1 SGHRS, CDR2 YFSETQ. The CDR3 covers 17 residues. CDR3: CASSLRLAGGFPDTQYF. For the CDR3, the DNA is TGCGCCAGCAGCTTACGACTAGCGGGAGGGTTCCCAGATACGCAGTATTTT.

This clone showed up just a few times. The DNA for the CDR3 is TGTGCCAGCAGTGAACGGGACAGGGGGCCGAACACTGAAGCTTTCTTT. This codes for CASSERDRGPNTEAFF. The rearrangement links TRBV6-1 to TRBJ1-1; 12 nucleotides align to TRBD1. V gave up 2 bases and J gave up 1 base; unmatched junction bases: 2. The germline V gene has CDR1 MNHNS and CDR2 SASEGT. The CDR3 is 16 residues long.

The V gene is TRBV5-4, the J gene TRBJ2-7; maybe TRBD2 (5 bases). The V and J ends lost 4 bases and 6 bases respectively, with 17 bases between them. The germline gives CDR1 SGHNT, CDR2 YYREEE (reference sequence). The CDR3 runs 14 residues. The CDR3 sequence: CASSVDYSGPEQYF. Written as DNA, the CDR3 is TGTGCCAGCAGCGTCGACTATAGTGGCCCCGAGCAGTACTTC.

This clone was seen just once. The CDR3 nucleotides read TGTGCCAGCAGTTCCTCCTCCAGGGGCGATAACTATGGCTACACCTTC. Translation: CASSSSSRGDNYGYTF. The V and J genes are TRBV6-5 and TRBJ1-2; D possibly corresponds to TRBD1 (6 bases). Trimming took 4 bases from V and 1 from J, leaving 16 bases between them. Germline CDR1 and CDR2: MNHEY and SVGAGI. The CDR3 has 16 residues.

This clone was seen only once. The rearrangement joins TRBV7-2 to TRBJ2-5, with 9 positions matching TRBD2. The CDR3 loop spans 14 amino acids. V lost 10 bases to trimming and J lost 6 bases; unmatched junction nucleotides: 12. Germline CDR1 reads SGHTA; CDR2 reads FQGNSA. The CDR3, as DNA: TGTGCCACCCCCCTGGCGGGAGGGCCACAGACCCAGTACTTC. As protein: CATPLAGGPQTQYF.